These 30 T cell receptor beta chains were sequenced from one sample in a study of shared clonotypes between healthy human individuals. The method was immunoSEQ multiplex PCR; TCRdb's version includes in-frame clones alone and lacks a portion of them. The repertoire holds millions of clones, with approximately 90% as singletons. The sample was naive CD4+ T cells sorted from blood. Documented subset: CD45RA+ positively selected. These receptors originate from a young man in good health.

The J gene is TRBJ1-1, the V gene TRBV6-1; weak D call: TRBD1 (6 bases). This CDR3 has 12 residues. Germline loops: CDR1 MNHNS, CDR2 SASEGT. V lost 6 bases and J 7 bases, leaving 12 bases between the germline ends. The CDR3 here is CASSRGRGEAFF. CDR3 DNA: TGTGCCAGCAGCAGGGGTCGGGGTGAAGCTTTCTTT.

This sequence joins TRBV2 and TRBJ2-2; D remains ambiguous. Germline assignment: CDR1 SNHLY and CDR2 FYNNEI. CDR3 length equals 18 residues. Trimming removed 7 bases from V and 0 bases from J, with 21 bases in between. The DNA of the CDR3 is TGTGCCAGCAACCCCATTTTTAGTCGTCCGGCGAACACCGGGGAGCTGTTTTTT. It is translated as CASNPIFSRPANTGELFF.

The rearrangement uses TRBV27 and TRBJ1-6; D might be TRBD1 (5 bases). In germline, CDR1 is MNHEY, CDR2 SMNVEV (reference sequence). The CDR3 contains 15 residues. V gave up 5 bases and J gave up 7 bases, with 15 bases separating them. In DNA, the CDR3 is TGTGCCAGCAGTCCCCCCGGGGGTCGGAATTCACCCCTCCACTTT. Translating gives CASSPPGGRNSPLHF.

The rearrangement uses TRBV6-4 and TRBJ2-7, with D unresolved. Trimming took 5 bases from V and 2 from J, leaving 10 bases between them. This CDR3 has 13 residues. The germline V gene encodes CDR1 MRHNA and CDR2 SNTAGT. The CDR3 DNA sequence: TGTGCCAGCAGTTACAAAGCCACCTACGAGCAGTACTTC. Translating gives CASSYKATYEQYF.

V gene TRBV10-1 combines with J gene TRBJ1-1; D is undetermined. Germline CDR1 is WNHNN and CDR2 is SYGVQD (reference sequence). Trimming removed 0 bases from V and 2 bases from J, with 7 bases in between. The CDR3 contains 14 residues. This chain's CDR3 is CASSESRRNTEAFF. Written as DNA, the CDR3 is TGCGCCAGCAGTGAGTCGAGAAGAAACACTGAAGCTTTCTTT.

The chain joins TRBV4-1 to TRBJ1-5; D is unresolved. The length of the CDR3 is 15 residues. Trimming shortened V by 3 bases and J by 0 bases, and 9 bases separated the two germline ends. Looked up from germline, CDR1 is MGHRA and CDR2 is YSYEKL. DNA for the CDR3: TGCGCCAGCAGCCATGATGCAGATAGCAATCAGCCCCAGCATTTT. It translates to CASSHDADSNQPQHF.

The chain employs TRBV18 and TRBJ2-7; no firm D call. The CDR3 is 14 residues long. Germline CDR1 reads KGHSH; CDR2 reads LQKENI. Trimming removed 0 bases from V and 7 bases from J, with 13 bases in between. CDR3 residues: CASSPPTSVWEQYF. CDR3 DNA sequence: TGTGCCAGCTCACCACCGACCTCCGTTTGGGAGCAGTACTTC.

The rearrangement uses TRBV6-5 and TRBJ1-5; TRBD1 agrees at 7 bases. With 5 bases clipped from V and 0 bases from J, the junction kept 4 bases outside the gene matches. The germline CDR1 and CDR2 sequences are MNHEY and SVGAGI. CDR3 length: 15 residues. This CDR3 reads CASSRGGNSNQPQHF. In DNA form, the CDR3 reads TGTGCCAGCAGTAGAGGGGGCAATAGCAATCAGCCCCAGCATTTT.

The chain joins TRBV14 to TRBJ1-2, with 7 bases identical to TRBD1. V was clipped by 4 bases and J by 4 bases; unmatched bases: 3. CDR3 size: 13 residues. The germline V gene encodes CDR1 SGHDN and CDR2 FVKESK. CDR3 nucleotide sequence: TGTGCCAGCAGCCCCGGGACAGTCTATGGCTACACCTTC. Amino acids: CASSPGTVYGYTF.

In this sample, this clone turned up once. This chain links TRBV7-2 with TRBJ1-1; D remains unclear. The V gene lost 2 bases and the J gene lost 1 base, with 8 bases spanning the gap. The CDR3 is 14 residues long. Germline CDR1 is SGHTA and CDR2 is FQGNSA. The CDR3 DNA is TGTGCCAGCAGCTTAAAGGGAGGGAACACTGAAGCTTTCTTT. Encoded protein: CASSLKGGNTEAFF.

The chain is built from TRBV10-3 and TRBJ1-4; possible D gene TRBD1, 5 bases. The CDR3 has 17 residues. Germline CDR1 reads ENHRY; CDR2 reads SYGVKD. Trimming pared 0 bases from V and 3 bases from J, leaving 14 bases between. For the CDR3, the DNA is TGTGCCATCAGTGAGTCATTCCCGGGGGAGGCTAATGAAAAACTGTTTTTT. It codes for CAISESFPGEANEKLFF.

Notes on this clone: The sample contains more than one DNA sequence encoding this CDR3. V is TRBV5-1 and J is TRBJ2-1; 8 positions agree with TRBD2. Germline V gene sequence: CDR1 SGHRS, CDR2 YFSETQ. The CDR3 loop spans 14 amino acids. Trimming removed 0 bases from V and 9 bases from J; junction bases left unmatched: 5. This CDR3 reads CASSLAGGQGEQFF. DNA of the CDR3: TGCGCCAGCAGCTTGGCGGGAGGGCAAGGTGAGCAGTTCTTC.

Concerning this clone itself: Other DNA sequences within the sample encode an identical CDR3. The gene calls are TRBV10-3 and TRBJ1-5, with TRBD1 identical over 8 bases. The germline CDR1 and CDR2 sequences are ENHRY and SYGVKD. The junction had 5 bases not matched to a gene; V was cut back by 3 bases and J by 7 bases. This CDR3 contains 14 residues. DNA of the CDR3: TGTGCCATCAGTGAAGGACAGGGAGGGCAGCCCCAGCATTTT. This codes for CAISEGQGGQPQHF.

The chain joins TRBV5-1 to TRBJ1-2; D remains unclear. The germline V and J ends were trimmed by 3 bases and 2 bases, with 14 bases remaining between them. CDR3 size: 15 residues. The germline V gene encodes CDR1 SGHRS and CDR2 YFSETQ. The CDR3 spells CASSSAREWNYGYTF. DNA for the CDR3: TGCGCCAGCAGCTCTGCTAGGGAGTGGAACTATGGCTACACCTTC.

The V call is TRBV30, the J call TRBJ2-1; D may be TRBD2 (7 bases). Trimming took off 7 bases at V and 7 bases at J, with 17 bases between the two ends. Germline CDR1 and CDR2: GTSNPN and SVGIG (reference sequence). The CDR3 length is 13 residues. As DNA, the CDR3 is TGTGCCTCTAGGGGGGGTCTCTGGAATGAGCAGTTCTTC. This translates into CASRGGLWNEQFF.

The chain links TRBV7-9 to TRBJ2-1; TRBD2 might be the D (6 bases). Trimming left V 3 bases short and J 16 bases short, with 19 bases between. Germline values: CDR1 SEHNR, CDR2 FQNEAQ (reference sequence). This CDR3 comprises 13 residues. The CDR3 DNA reads TGTGCCAGCAGCTTTACAGAGGCAGGGAGGACCTTCTTC. Its translation: CASSFTEAGRTFF. Combining the CDR3 with reference TRBV7-9 and TRBJ2-1 gives the whole variable domain DTGVSQNPRHKITKRGQNVTFRCDPISEHNRLYWYRQTLGQGPEFLTYFQNEAQLEKSRLLSDRFSAERPKGSFSTLEIQRTEQGDSAMYLCASSFTEAGRTFFGPGTRLTVL.

The genes are TRBV29-1 and TRBJ2-1; D unclear. The length of the CDR3 is 14 residues. The V gene's germline CDR1 is SQVTM and CDR2 ANQGSEA. V was shortened by 3 bases and J by 3 bases, with 12 bases between the two germline ends. CDR3 in DNA: TGCAGCGTTGATCAAGGCAGAAACTACAATGAGCAGTTCTTC. Translation: CSVDQGRNYNEQFF.

V is TRBV6-1 and J is TRBJ2-7, with D perhaps matching TRBD2 (5 bases). Trimming cost V 7 bases and J 2 bases, with 15 bases left between them. The CDR3 length is 14 residues. CDR1 and CDR2 from the germline V gene are MNHNS and SASEGT. CDR3 in DNA: TGTGCCAGCACTAAATCAGAGGGTACCTACGAGCAGTACTTC. This sequence encodes CASTKSEGTYEQYF.

The V call is TRBV11-2, the J call TRBJ2-2; D remains unclear. Germline V gene sequence: CDR1 SGHAT, CDR2 FQNNGV. Trimming took off 5 bases at V and 7 bases at J, with 23 bases between the two ends. The CDR3 loop spans 17 amino acids. The CDR3 spells CASSPPNIRRTGGELFF. In DNA form, the CDR3 reads TGTGCCAGCAGCCCACCCAATATCCGCCGAACGGGCGGGGAGCTGTTTTTT. Drawing the rest from reference TRBV11-2 and TRBJ2-2, the complete variable domain is EAGVAQSPRYKIIEKRQSVAFWCNPISGHATLYWYQQILGQGPKLLIQFQNNGVVDDSQLPKDRFSAERLKGVDSTLKIQPAKLEDSAVYLCASSPPNIRRTGGELFFGEGSRLTVL.

The chain uses TRBV6-6 and TRBJ1-1; D is unclear. V lost 6 bases and J 0 bases, leaving 11 bases between the germline ends. This CDR3 has 14 amino acids. CDR1 is MNHNY and CDR2 is SVGAGI in the germline V gene (reference sequence). The CDR3 here is CASRERLMNTEAFF. The CDR3 coding sequence is TGTGCCAGCAGGGAACGACTTATGAACACTGAAGCTTTCTTT.

This clone was seen more than once but under ten times. This sequence joins TRBV28 and TRBJ1-1; perhaps TRBD1 as D (6 bases). The germline CDR1 and CDR2 sequences are MDHEN and SYDVKM. This CDR3 region has 12 residues. The V end lost 8 bases, the J end lost 6 bases, and 13 bases lay between the germline ends. DNA for the CDR3: TGTGCCAGCGTACAGGGAAGGGCTGAAGCTTTCTTT. Translation: CASVQGRAEAFF. Together with reference TRBV28 and TRBJ1-1, the CDR3 gives the full variable domain: DVKVTQSSRYLVKRTGEKVFLECVQDMDHENMFWYRQDPGLGLRLIYFSYDVKMKEKGDIPEGYSVSREKKERFSLILESASTNQTSMYLCASVQGRAEAFFGQGTRLTVV.

V usage is TRBV23-1 and J usage is TRBJ1-6; 7 nucleotides agree with TRBD1. TRBV23-1 is assigned to the ORF class and has an uncertain function. V lost 3 bases and J lost 8; bases outside the gene matches: 16. There are 18 residues in the CDR3. CDR3 sequence: CASSHQGQAGLGDSPLHF. The CDR3 DNA reads as TGCGCCAGCAGTCACCAAGGACAGGCCGGTCTGGGTGATTCACCCCTCCACTTT.

This rearrangement joins TRBV9 to TRBJ2-1, with 7 nucleotides matching TRBD2. Germline V gene sequence: CDR1 SGDLS, CDR2 YYNGEE. CDR3 size: 19 residues. V was pared by 4 bases and J by 0 bases, with 16 bases of the junction left unmatched. CDR3 region: CASSSPGGLAVSSYNEQFF. The CDR3 DNA reads TGTGCCAGCAGCTCTCCCGGAGGGCTAGCGGTTAGCTCCTACAATGAGCAGTTCTTC.

The rearrangement joins TRBV6-5 to TRBJ1-2, with 10 positions matching TRBD1. The germline V gene encodes CDR1 MNHEY and CDR2 SVGAGI. Unmatched junction bases numbered 4, after V lost 5 bases and J lost 4 bases. The CDR3 is 14 amino acids. CDR3 nucleotides: TGTGCCAGCAGTCGGACAGGGGGATTCTATGGCTACACCTTC. Amino acids: CASSRTGGFYGYTF.

This sequence joins TRBV5-4 and TRBJ2-3; 10 bases match TRBD2. Germline lookup yields CDR1 SGHNT and CDR2 YYREEE (reference sequence). The trim removed 4 bases at V and 4 bases at J, leaving 9 bases unmatched. CDR3 size: 16 residues. CDR3 bases: TGTGCCAGCAGCATCCCTCTAGCGGGAGCGGCAGATACGCAGTATTTT. It is translated as CASSIPLAGAADTQYF.

The count of this clone is one. The chain couples TRBV6-6 to TRBJ1-2; 7 positions agree with TRBD1. Germline CDR1 reads MNHNY; CDR2 reads SVGAGI (reference sequence). The V segment lost 7 bases and the J segment 4 bases; nucleotides outside the gene matches: 12. This CDR3 is 15 amino acids long. CDR3: CASKPPRDSSYGYTF. The CDR3 DNA reads as TGTGCCAGCAAGCCCCCCCGGGACAGCTCCTATGGCTACACCTTC.

The sample holds one count of this clone. CDR3 DNA: TGTGCCAGCACCCCGCGGTTCGGAAACACCATATATTTT. Translation: CASTPRFGNTIYF. The chain is built from TRBV11-1 and TRBJ1-3; no clear D. This CDR3 contains 13 residues. The V gene's germline CDR1 is SGHAT and CDR2 FQDESV (reference sequence). V lost 7 bases and J 4 bases, leaving 11 bases between the germline ends.

The chain uses TRBV28 and TRBJ1-2, with 8 bases matching TRBD1. With 5 bases clipped from V and 4 bases from J, the junction kept 9 bases outside the gene matches. CDR1 and CDR2 from the germline V gene are MDHEN and SYDVKM. The CDR3 totals 15 residues. CDR3 protein: CASSPPWTGSYGYTF. Here the CDR3 DNA reads TGTGCCAGCAGTCCCCCCTGGACAGGGAGCTATGGCTACACCTTC.

As to this clone: Other DNA sequences in the same sample also yield this CDR3. The chain combines TRBV6-1 with TRBJ1-6; D not certain. V dropped 5 bases and J dropped 7 bases, with 0 bases sitting between them. The CDR3 runs 10 residues. Germline assignment: CDR1 MNHNS and CDR2 SASEGT. The CDR3 here is CASSNSPLHF. The CDR3 DNA is TGTGCCAGCAGTAATTCACCCCTCCACTTT.

About this clone itself: At the DNA level, this CDR3 is encoded by other sequences in the same sample as well. The rearrangement links TRBV28 to TRBJ1-5; D gene ambiguous. Germline-derived CDR1 and CDR2 are MDHEN and SYDVKM. The CDR3 length is 12 residues. Trimming pared 5 bases from V and 4 bases from J, leaving 6 bases between. This CDR3 reads CASSLLNQPQHF. The CDR3, as DNA: TGTGCCAGCAGTCTTCTAAATCAGCCCCAGCATTTT.